The clone carrying this T cell receptor (beta chain) was counted between two and nine times. These data originate in a study of T-cell memory formation after mild COVID-19. TCRdb reprocessed the 5' RACE reads with MiXCR, giving one entry per CDR3 protein. The sample carries some 320,000 distinct CDR3 sequences, roughly 13% recorded once. The TCR was taken from a man younger than 35 who had mild COVID-19 (a few samples of this study predate the infection). Cell type and time point are not known. The sequenced sample consisted of PBMCs or a T cell subset sorted from them (not recorded which).

The CDR3 DNA reads TGTGCCAGCAGCGCCTTAGCATTAGATACGCAGTATTTT. Translated, it gives CASSALALDTQYF. The rearrangement uses TRBV2 and TRBJ2-3; D remains ambiguous. The CDR3 totals 13 residues. Deletions cut 6 bases from V and 5 bases from J, with 12 bases between. Germline lookup yields CDR1 SNHLY and CDR2 FYNNEI.